Given below is one TCR beta chain in context. Its antigen is unknown. Trimming took 3 bases from V and 2 from J, leaving 8 bases between them. Germline V gives CDR1 MNHNS, CDR2 SASEGT. The length of the CDR3 is 14 residues. This sample was included in a study of CD8+ T cells in alopecia areata. Study-wide context: Administration of oral tofacitinib to treated patients was at 5 to 10 mg twice daily.

cDNA serving as the sequencing template came from extracted, reverse transcribed RNA. Libraries were prepared by immunoSEQ multiplex PCR; TCRdb keeps only in-frame clonotypes and omits some of them. This table holds roughly 200,000 clones, more than 30% found once. General study points: A great number of expanded lesional clones endured in scalp and blood during tofacitinib. Scalp specimens additionally yield sequences from normal skin's resident alphabeta T cells.

Indicated treatment: oral pan-JAK inhibitor, 5-10 mg twice daily. Lesional scalp punch biopsies and peripheral blood were collected from alopecia areata patients. This sequence was found in a human donor with alopecia areata. This specimen consisted of CD4+ T cells sorted from blood, obtained between weeks 30 and 35, from a patient treated with tofacitinib. The V gene is TRBV6-1, the J gene TRBJ1-5; D is uncertain. CDR3: CASSDGRGNQPQHF. The CDR3 DNA is TGTGCCAGCAGTGACGGAAGGGGCAATCAGCCCCAGCATTTT.